The rows below give T cell receptor beta chains drawn from one sample of a study of neurological immune-mediated disorders. TCRdb processed the 5' RACE reads anew with MiXCR; each CDR3 protein has one entry. The sample contains some 66,000 distinct CDR3 sequences, less than 5.5% of which appear only once. Input material: PBMCs. The receptors derive from a man aged 25 to 40 with multiple sclerosis. Both conserved end residues are trimmed from each CDR3. Each record gives: V gene, clone size, CDR3 protein. Only some rows state a clone size, as once, few, many or a class for expanded clones.

V: TRBV12-3/TRBV12-4; size: many; CDR3: ASSSSRGINQPQH
V: TRBV7-9; size: few; CDR3: ASSPPPHQF
V: TRBV29-1; size: many; CDR3: SVDEPGGQPTDTQY
V: TRBV5-1; size: many; CDR3: ASSSYPLEETQY
V: TRBV4-2; size: many; CDR3: ASSPAGLRTDTQY
V: TRBV20-1; size: many; CDR3: SARSDREENGYT
V: TRBV3-1; size: many; CDR3: ASSQVPGGGELF
V: TRBV5-6; size: many; CDR3: ASSLRSGGTDTQY
V: TRBV2; size: NA; CDR3: ASRKGYEQF
V: TRBV7-2; size: many; CDR3: ASSLVPSGGPYEQY
V: TRBV20-1; size: NA; CDR3: SARPRQGNFGTQY
V: TRBV20-1; size: many; CDR3: SADRRNYGYT
V: TRBV4-1; size: many; CDR3: ASTPGQSSYNEQF
V: TRBV4-2; size: few; CDR3: ASSQFGQTDTQY
V: TRBV5-1; size: many; CDR3: ASSPRGGRMGTEAF
V: TRBV7-6; size: many; CDR3: ASSQREARFQTQY
V: TRBV9; size: many; CDR3: ASSVGSSGGTDTQY
V: TRBV7-9; size: many; CDR3: ASNLQGVNGYT
V: TRBV18; size: many; CDR3: ASSPVGVTANNEQF
V: TRBV20-1; size: many; CDR3: SANPGSETQY
V: TRBV5-1; size: many; CDR3: ASSFTSGGVAEQF
V: TRBV20-1; size: many; CDR3: SASQTGIDGYT
V: TRBV6-6; size: many; CDR3: ASSRGQGKAF
V: TRBV12-3/TRBV12-4; size: many; CDR3: ASSISITPAAGQPQH
V: TRBV4-1; size: many; CDR3: ASSSPAHTGELF
V: TRBV27; size: many; CDR3: ASSFSRNQPQH
V: TRBV27; size: many; CDR3: ASRTRTQETQY
V: TRBV20-1; size: NA; CDR3: SASDRSSYNSPLN